This TCR beta chain originates from a study of blood T cell repertoires in COVID-19. Turning to the study itself: In each case, the material was cDNA or gDNA derived from T cells, B-cell-depleted T cells, or PBMCs.

The CDR3 spans 16 residues. Germline lookup yields CDR1 SGHAT and CDR2 FQNNGV. V was clipped by 0 bases and J by 4 bases; unmatched bases: 4. Sequencing was performed with immunoSEQ multiplex PCR; in TCRdb, only in-frame clones are kept and a portion is missing. The sample has over 600,000 clones, about 90% seen once; the top ten hold around 0.3%. The receptor's source is a woman aged 18-35 years with acute or convalescent COVID-19. The material sequenced was peripheral blood. This chain joins TRBV11-2 and TRBJ2-7, with 12 bases identical to TRBD2. CDR3 residues: CASSLDTSGGWYEQYF. As DNA, the CDR3 is TGTGCCAGCAGCTTAGATACTAGCGGGGGGTGGTACGAGCAGTACTTC.